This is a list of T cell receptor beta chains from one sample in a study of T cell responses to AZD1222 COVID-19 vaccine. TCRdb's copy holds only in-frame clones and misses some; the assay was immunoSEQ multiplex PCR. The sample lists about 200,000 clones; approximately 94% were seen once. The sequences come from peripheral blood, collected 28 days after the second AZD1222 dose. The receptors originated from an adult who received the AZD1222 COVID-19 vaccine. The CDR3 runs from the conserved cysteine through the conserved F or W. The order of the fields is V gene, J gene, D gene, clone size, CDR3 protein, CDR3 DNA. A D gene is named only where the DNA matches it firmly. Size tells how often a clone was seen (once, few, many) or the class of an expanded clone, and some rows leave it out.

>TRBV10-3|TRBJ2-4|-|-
CAISGRESGAKNIQYF
TGTGCCATCAGTGGCCGGGAGTCAGGGGCCAAAAACATTCAGTACTTC
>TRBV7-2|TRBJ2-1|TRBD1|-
CATGTGQQYNEQFF
TGTGCCACCGGGACGGGACAGCAATACAATGAGCAGTTCTTC
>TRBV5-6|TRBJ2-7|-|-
CASSTGSPARQYF
TGTGCCAGCAGCACGGGTAGCCCTGCAAGGCAGTACTTC
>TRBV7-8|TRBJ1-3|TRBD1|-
CASSARDRAGNTIYF
TGTGCCAGCAGCGCCCGGGACAGGGCAGGAAACACCATATATTTT
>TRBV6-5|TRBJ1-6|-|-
CASSSDVFSPLHF
TGTGCCAGCAGTTCCGACGTTTTCTCACCCCTCCACTTT
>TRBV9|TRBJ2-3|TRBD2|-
CASSLAGRTDTQYF
TGTGCCAGCAGCTTAGCGGGGCGCACAGATACGCAGTATTTT
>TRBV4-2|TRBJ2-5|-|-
CASSQARGRPTKEETQYF
TGTGCCAGCAGCCAAGCTCGGGGCCGCCCGACAAAAGAAGAGACCCAGTACTTC
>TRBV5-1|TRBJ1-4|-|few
CASSGSSHEKLFF
TGCGCCAGCAGCGGGTCAAGTCACGAAAAACTGTTTTTT
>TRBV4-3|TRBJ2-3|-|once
CASSQDIAGDTQYF
TGCGCCAGCAGCCAAGATATAGCAGGAGATACGCAGTATTTT
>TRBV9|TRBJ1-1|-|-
CASSVDAANTEAFF
TGTGCCAGCAGCGTAGACGCAGCGAACACTGAAGCTTTCTTT
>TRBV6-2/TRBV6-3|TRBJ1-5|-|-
CASSYAPRQGSQHF
TGTGCCAGCAGTTACGCCCCGAGGCAGGGCAGCCAGCATTTT
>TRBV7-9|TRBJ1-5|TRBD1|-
CASSRQGNQPQHF
TGTGCCAGCAGCCGACAGGGTAATCAGCCCCAGCATTTT
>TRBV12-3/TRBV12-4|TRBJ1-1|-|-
CASSLQGNTEAFF
TGTGCCAGCAGTTTACAGGGGAACACTGAAGCTTTCTTT
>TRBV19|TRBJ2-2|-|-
CASKAGSDPNTGELFF
TGTGCCAGTAAAGCGGGTTCTGACCCGAACACCGGGGAGCTGTTTTTT
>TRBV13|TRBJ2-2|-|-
CASSFRGWELFF
TGTGCCAGCAGCTTCCGGGGTTGGGAGCTGTTTTTT
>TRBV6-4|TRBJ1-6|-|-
CASSEFSGNSPLHF
TGTGCCAGCAGTGAATTTTCCGGAAATTCACCCCTCCACTTT
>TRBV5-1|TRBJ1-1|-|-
CASSSGRSGTEAFF
TGCGCCAGCAGTAGTGGGCGAAGTGGAACTGAAGCTTTCTTT
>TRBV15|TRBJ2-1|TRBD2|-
CATSRRTSGGNEQFF
TGTGCCACCAGCCGCAGGACTAGCGGGGGCAATGAGCAGTTCTTC